This entry lists 10 T cell receptor beta chains sequenced from one sample in a study of cytomegalovirus exposure and HLA in healthy donors. Primers included in the PCR were 60 Vbeta and 13 Jbeta primers. Some clones are missing from TCRdb's copy, which holds only in-frame ones; the method was immunoSEQ multiplex PCR. The data hold more than 150,000 clones, with 80% observed a single time. Sequences were obtained from PBMCs. Every receptor here comes from a girl aged 10 to 17 in good health and CMV-seropositive.

The sample holds one count of this clone. V gene TRBV4-1 combines with J gene TRBJ1-5, with D possibly matching TRBD1 (5 bases). This CDR3 spans 18 amino acids. Deletions cut 0 bases from V and 7 bases from J, with 22 bases between. The germline V gene encodes CDR1 MGHRA and CDR2 YSYEKL. The CDR3 sequence: CASSQDKIAEQGGQPQHF. The DNA for the CDR3 is TGCGCCAGCAGCCAAGATAAAATTGCGGAGCAGGGTGGCCAGCCCCAGCATTTT.

This chain uses TRBV5-4 with TRBJ2-1; 10 nucleotides agree with TRBD2. The germline CDR1 and CDR2 sequences are SGHNT and YYREEE (reference sequence). This CDR3 is 18 amino acids long. V shed 0 bases and J 3 bases; nucleotides not matched to a gene: 9. Written as DNA, the CDR3 is TGTGCCAGCAGCTTGGCCGGGAGCGGGAGGGACCTCTACAATGAGCAGTTCTTC. The encoded protein is CASSLAGSGRDLYNEQFF.

The chain carries TRBV6-1 and TRBJ2-7; tentative D call: TRBD1 (5 bases). The CDR3 sequence is 14 residues long. Between the trimmed V and J ends, which lost 2 bases and 6 bases, there was a span of 14 bases. From germline, CDR1 is MNHNS and CDR2 SASEGT. DNA for the CDR3: TGTGCCAGCAGTGAATGTCCAGGGCCTTGCGAGCAGTACTTC. It encodes CASSECPGPCEQYF.

The CDR3 here is CASSGAGLAGANSQYF. The CDR3 bases are TGTGCCAGCAGTGGGGCGGGACTAGCGGGAGCCAATTCACAGTATTTT. V gene TRBV6-4 combines with J gene TRBJ2-3; 14 bases map to TRBD2. The CDR3 is 16 amino acids. Germline V lookup: CDR1 MRHNA, CDR2 SNTAGT. The ends lost 4 bases at V and 12 bases at J; junction bases unmatched: 12.

The rearrangement uses TRBV5-1 and TRBJ2-3; 10 positions agree with TRBD2. The CDR3 consists of 16 residues. The germline V gene has CDR1 SGHRS and CDR2 YFSETQ. Trimming cost V 3 bases and J 6 bases; bases outside gene matches: 10. The CDR3, as DNA: TGCGCCAGCAGCTCCTGGACTAGCGGACCCGGGGATACGCAGTATTTT. Its protein is CASSSWTSGPGDTQYF.

V usage is TRBV7-6 and J usage is TRBJ1-3; possibly TRBD1 for D (6 bases). V lost 5 bases to trimming and J lost 2 bases, with 22 bases between them. This CDR3 has 18 amino acids. The germline gives CDR1 SGHVS, CDR2 FNYEAQ. The CDR3 protein is CASSGRLKFTGTGNTIYF. CDR3 bases: TGTGCCAGCAGCGGAAGACTAAAATTCACAGGGACTGGAAACACCATATATTTT. The whole variable domain, filled in from reference TRBV7-6 and TRBJ1-3, reads GAGVSQSPRYKVTKRGQDVALRCDPISGHVSLYWYRQALGQGPEFLTYFNYEAQQDKSGLPNDRFSAERPEGSISTLTIQRTEQRDSAMYRCASSGRLKFTGTGNTIYFGEGSWLTVV.

This sequence joins TRBV7-9 and TRBJ1-4, with D possibly TRBD1 on 6 matching bases. The CDR3 length is 16 residues. CDR1 and CDR2 from the germline V gene are SEHNR and FQNEAQ (reference sequence). V shed 0 bases and J shed 7 bases, with 15 bases lying between them. CDR3 nucleotides: TGTGCCAGCAGCTTAGCGGAATCGGGAGGGGGTGAAAAACTGTTTTTT. Its translation: CASSLAESGGGEKLFF.

The chain recombines TRBV7-2 with TRBJ1-4, with TRBD1 as a possible D gene (5 bases). Germline-derived CDR1 and CDR2 are SGHTA and FQGNSA. The CDR3 contains 15 residues. V lost 6 bases and J lost 10, with 21 bases in between. In nucleotides, the CDR3 is TGTGCCAGCAGTATGGTCCAGGGAAGGTCGGGAAAACTGTTTTTT. Encoded protein: CASSMVQGRSGKLFF.

The chain is built from TRBV19 and TRBJ2-3, with D perhaps TRBD2 (6 bases). The germline gives CDR1 LNHDA, CDR2 SQIVND (reference sequence). There are 15 residues in the CDR3. Trimming left V 3 bases short and J 0 bases short, with 10 bases between. This CDR3 reads CASSIGSISTDTQYF. CDR3 in DNA: TGTGCCAGTAGTATCGGGAGCATCAGCACAGATACGCAGTATTTT.

The chain is built from TRBV5-1 and TRBJ2-7, with 10 bases matching TRBD2. CDR1 is SGHRS and CDR2 is YFSETQ in the germline V gene. The V gene end was trimmed by 2 bases and the J gene end by 1 base; junction bases not matched to a gene: 6. The CDR3 totals 16 residues. The CDR3 DNA reads TGCGCCAGCAGCTTCGACCCGACTAGCGGGTCCTACGAGCAGTACTTC. Amino acids: CASSFDPTSGSYEQYF.